A selection of T cell receptor beta chains follows, all from one sample in a study of CXCR3-negative and CXCR3-positive naive CD8 T cells. With the 5' RACE reads reprocessed, TCRdb shows one record per CDR3 protein and no DNA. In all, the sample yields tens of thousands of distinct CDR3 sequences. Input material: naive CXCR3+ CD8+ T cells from blood. The origin of the receptors is a human donor in good health. Some clones in this sample may be carry-over from other donors' samples. Both conserved end residues are part of each CDR3. Only part of the rows carry a size: once, few, many, or a class if the clone is expanded.

v_gene: TRBV25-1; abundance: .; j_gene: TRBJ1-2; CDR3aa: CASREGHYGYTF
v_gene: TRBV11-2; abundance: .; j_gene: TRBJ2-7; CDR3aa: CASSLRADQARHEQYF
v_gene: TRBV5-1; abundance: .; j_gene: TRBJ2-1; CDR3aa: CASFESHGNEQFF
v_gene: TRBV18; abundance: .; j_gene: TRBJ2-5; CDR3aa: CASSPYFAEEAQYF
v_gene: TRBV4-2; abundance: .; j_gene: TRBJ2-4; CDR3aa: CASSIVPWNIQYF
v_gene: TRBV23-1; abundance: .; j_gene: TRBJ2-1; CDR3aa: CASSQSGGEREYNEQFF
v_gene: TRBV7-2; abundance: .; j_gene: TRBJ2-5; CDR3aa: CASSYPLPTSGKETQYF
v_gene: TRBV30; abundance: .; j_gene: TRBJ2-7; CDR3aa: CAWSVWEYEQYF
v_gene: TRBV6-5; abundance: .; j_gene: TRBJ1-2; CDR3aa: CASWTVKGYTF
v_gene: TRBV5-1; abundance: .; j_gene: TRBJ2-1; CDR3aa: CASSRPGEGDNEQFF
v_gene: TRBV5-1; abundance: .; j_gene: TRBJ1-1; CDR3aa: CASSLTGEPMNTEAFF
v_gene: TRBV4-1; abundance: .; j_gene: TRBJ2-7; CDR3aa: CASSQEGGDPYEQYF
v_gene: TRBV28; abundance: .; j_gene: TRBJ1-1; CDR3aa: CASSASWGLNTEAFF
v_gene: TRBV7-6; abundance: .; j_gene: TRBJ1-5; CDR3aa: CASRGDRHNQPQHF
v_gene: TRBV12-3/TRBV12-4; abundance: .; j_gene: TRBJ2-7; CDR3aa: CASSPTSYEQYF
v_gene: TRBV12-3/TRBV12-4; abundance: .; j_gene: TRBJ2-1; CDR3aa: CASNGGATGDYNEQFF
v_gene: TRBV5-1; abundance: .; j_gene: TRBJ2-2; CDR3aa: CASSPGSGGPNTGELFF
v_gene: TRBV15; abundance: .; j_gene: TRBJ2-7; CDR3aa: CATSRDMGMGGASSYEQYF
v_gene: TRBV5-6; abundance: .; j_gene: TRBJ2-1; CDR3aa: CASSLTNEQFF
v_gene: TRBV2; abundance: .; j_gene: TRBJ2-1; CDR3aa: CASSDAIHEQFF
v_gene: TRBV29-1; abundance: .; j_gene: TRBJ2-7; CDR3aa: CSATGTAYEQYF
v_gene: TRBV12-3/TRBV12-4; abundance: .; j_gene: TRBJ2-3; CDR3aa: CASSPTRGADTQYF
v_gene: TRBV2; abundance: .; j_gene: TRBJ2-1; CDR3aa: CASSGVDGLLRVEQFF
v_gene: TRBV5-4; abundance: .; j_gene: TRBJ2-2; CDR3aa: CASSSLSGGYTGELFF
v_gene: TRBV27; abundance: .; j_gene: TRBJ2-7; CDR3aa: CASRDGAREQYF
v_gene: TRBV7-9; abundance: .; j_gene: TRBJ2-1; CDR3aa: CASSLISDEQFF
v_gene: TRBV19; abundance: .; j_gene: TRBJ2-7; CDR3aa: CASRVAGGSYEQYF
v_gene: TRBV4-3; abundance: .; j_gene: TRBJ1-5; CDR3aa: CASSQDWTDYNQPQHF
v_gene: TRBV2; abundance: .; j_gene: TRBJ2-5; CDR3aa: CASSGGGPQETQYF
v_gene: TRBV6-4; abundance: .; j_gene: TRBJ2-2; CDR3aa: CASSDSTGGTGELFF
v_gene: TRBV12-5; abundance: .; j_gene: TRBJ2-1; CDR3aa: CASGLVRVAPSSYNEQFF
v_gene: TRBV15; abundance: .; j_gene: TRBJ1-1; CDR3aa: CATSSADSLKPLFKAFF
v_gene: TRBV28; abundance: .; j_gene: TRBJ2-2; CDR3aa: CASSLQGGGSTGELFF
v_gene: TRBV5-1; abundance: .; j_gene: TRBJ1-3; CDR3aa: CASSEGPGSGNTIYF
v_gene: TRBV7-6; abundance: .; j_gene: TRBJ2-3; CDR3aa: CASSLEQGVLSTTDTQYF
v_gene: TRBV4-2; abundance: .; j_gene: TRBJ2-5; CDR3aa: CASSQQLAGGRETQYF
v_gene: TRBV29-1; abundance: .; j_gene: TRBJ2-1; CDR3aa: CSVDAGDEQFF
v_gene: TRBV3-1; abundance: medium-sized; j_gene: TRBJ2-1; CDR3aa: CASSPRTDNEQFF
v_gene: TRBV20-1; abundance: .; j_gene: TRBJ2-7; CDR3aa: CSANDWSSYEQYF
v_gene: TRBV28; abundance: .; j_gene: TRBJ1-5; CDR3aa: CASSLTGTNQPQHF
v_gene: TRBV28; abundance: .; j_gene: TRBJ2-5; CDR3aa: CASSSLDREETQYF
v_gene: TRBV29-1; abundance: .; j_gene: TRBJ1-6; CDR3aa: CSVENGRGNSPLHF
v_gene: TRBV4-3; abundance: .; j_gene: TRBJ2-1; CDR3aa: CASSNPGLAGVNEQFF
v_gene: TRBV27; abundance: .; j_gene: TRBJ2-5; CDR3aa: CASSSFGDQETQYF
v_gene: TRBV28; abundance: .; j_gene: TRBJ1-4; CDR3aa: CASSPGRTGPWKLFF
v_gene: TRBV7-9; abundance: .; j_gene: TRBJ1-6; CDR3aa: CASSFARAGMFSPLHF
v_gene: TRBV5-4; abundance: .; j_gene: TRBJ1-5; CDR3aa: CASSSGSNQPQHF
v_gene: TRBV2; abundance: .; j_gene: TRBJ2-7; CDR3aa: CASSEVQGSSYEQYF
v_gene: TRBV28; abundance: .; j_gene: TRBJ2-3; CDR3aa: CASSFNPAGGNTDTQYF
v_gene: TRBV28; abundance: .; j_gene: TRBJ2-7; CDR3aa: CASSSGLAGGFVSYEQYF